The 15 T cell receptor beta chains below were found in one sample sequenced in a study of identical twins. TCRdb processed the 5' RACE reads anew with MiXCR; each CDR3 protein has one entry. This sample has about 730,000 distinct CDR3 sequences, with 21% found just once. The same sample was also studied in work on T cells expressing NK-cell markers.

Source material: PBMCs. These receptors were collected from a woman in her late teens or twenties in good health.

The V and J genes are TRBV4-3 and TRBJ2-2; TRBD1 might be the D (5 bases). The length of the CDR3 is 17 residues. The germline V and J ends were trimmed by 0 bases and 7 bases, with 18 bases remaining between them. Germline loops: CDR1 LGHNA, CDR2 YSLEER. The CDR3 region is CASSQDLNTGGGGELFF. CDR3 in DNA: TGCGCCAGCAGCCAAGATTTAAATACAGGCGGCGGCGGGGAGCTGTTTTTT.

There are a few counts of this clonotype. The V call is TRBV11-2, the J call TRBJ2-7, with 9 bases matching TRBD1. The junction had 5 bases not matched to a gene; V was cut back by 3 bases and J by 2 bases. Germline assignment: CDR1 SGHAT and CDR2 FQNNGV. This CDR3 is 15 amino acids long. The CDR3 DNA follows: TGTGCCAGCAGCTTTAGATGGGACAGGGCCTACGAGCAGTACTTC. This translates into CASSFRWDRAYEQYF.

This clonotype was detected many times. The gene calls are TRBV7-9 and TRBJ1-2; D possibly corresponds to TRBD1 (6 bases). CDR3 length: 13 residues. Per germline, CDR1 SEHNR and CDR2 FQNEAQ (reference sequence). V lost 4 bases, J lost 4 bases, and 10 bases lay in between. CDR3 coding DNA: TGTGCCAGCAGCTCCGAGGGGGTCTATGGCTACACCTTC. As protein: CASSSEGVYGYTF.

The chain employs TRBV9 and TRBJ2-7, with 8 bases matching TRBD1. Trimming removed 3 bases from V and 4 bases from J; junction bases left unmatched: 9. The CDR3 has 15 residues. The V gene's germline CDR1 is SGDLS and CDR2 YYNGEE. CDR3: CASSGRTGLNYEQYF. The CDR3 DNA reads as TGTGCCAGCAGCGGGCGGACAGGGTTAAATTACGAGCAGTACTTC.

V and J are TRBV20-1 and TRBJ2-2; D might be TRBD1 or TRBD2, each matching 6 bases. There are 14 residues in the CDR3. The germline V gene encodes CDR1 DFQATT and CDR2 SNEGSKA (reference sequence). The ends were cut back, 6 bases at V and 8 bases at J, with 19 bases in the middle. This CDR3 is CSARDLRGVGELFF. Here the CDR3 DNA reads TGCAGTGCCCGGGACTTAAGGGGGGTGGGGGAGCTGTTTTTT.

DNA of the CDR3: TGCAGTGTTGAACCGGGACTAGCGGGAGCCGAGCAGTACTTC. Translated: CSVEPGLAGAEQYF. V is TRBV20-1 and J is TRBJ2-7, with 14 bases identical to TRBD2. Germline CDR1 and CDR2: DFQATT and SNEGSKA (reference sequence). The V and J ends lost 7 bases and 6 bases, in that order; junction bases with no gene match: 8. The length of the CDR3 is 14 residues.

The chain uses TRBV25-1 and TRBJ1-1; D is ambiguous. The CDR3 runs to 11 residues. The V end was cut by 5 bases, the J end by 5 bases, with 6 bases between. CDR1 and CDR2 from the germline V gene are MGHDK and SYGVNS. CDR3 nucleotides: TGTGCCAGCAGTACTACAACTGAAGCTTTCTTT. Protein: CASSTTTEAFF.

The CDR3 DNA reads TGCGCCAGCACTGGGAACCAGGGCGCTGGCTACACCTTC. Translated: CASTGNQGAGYTF. The chain recombines TRBV5-1 with TRBJ1-2; D may be TRBD1 (5 bases). This CDR3 is 13 amino acids long. Germline V lookup: CDR1 SGHRS, CDR2 YFSETQ. Trimming took off 6 bases at V and 7 bases at J, with 16 bases between the two ends.

This chain connects TRBV4-1 to TRBJ2-7, with 7 bases matching TRBD1. V was pared by 5 bases and J by 1 base, with 8 bases of the junction left unmatched. The CDR3 extends over 15 amino acids. CDR1 is MGHRA, CDR2 YSYEKL, per germline. CDR3 in DNA: TGCGCCAGCAGCTTCCGGGACAGCGCGTCCTACGAGCAGTACTTC. Translating it yields CASSFRDSASYEQYF.

The chain recombines TRBV20-1 with TRBJ2-7; the match to TRBD2 covers 11 bases. The CDR3 spans 15 residues. Germline values: CDR1 DFQATT, CDR2 SNEGSKA (reference sequence). Trimming removed 6 bases from V and 6 bases from J; junction bases left unmatched: 13. CDR3: CSARPRLAGLREQYF. CDR3 bases: TGCAGTGCCCGACCGCGACTAGCGGGACTCCGCGAGCAGTACTTC.

The chain uses TRBV5-1 and TRBJ1-2; the match to TRBD1 covers 7 bases. Per the germline V gene, CDR1 is SGHRS and CDR2 is YFSETQ. The J segment lost 4 bases and the V segment lost 4 bases, leaving 10 bases of the junction unmatched. The CDR3 runs to 15 residues. CDR3 region: CASSPQTGSFYGYTF. CDR3 coding DNA: TGCGCCAGCAGCCCCCAGACAGGGTCTTTCTATGGCTACACCTTC.

This chain links TRBV7-9 with TRBJ2-5, with 9 bases lining up with TRBD1. Germline V gives CDR1 SEHNR, CDR2 FQNEAQ (reference sequence). V lost 1 base to trimming and J lost 5 bases; unmatched junction nucleotides: 5. There are 15 residues in the CDR3. Here the CDR3 DNA reads TGTGCCAGCAGCTTAGACAGGGGGCGTCGGGAGACCCAGTACTTC. Protein sequence: CASSLDRGRRETQYF. Together with reference TRBV7-9 and TRBJ2-5, the CDR3 gives the full variable domain: DTGVSQNPRHKITKRGQNVTFRCDPISEHNRLYWYRQTLGQGPEFLTYFQNEAQLEKSRLLSDRFSAERPKGSFSTLEIQRTEQGDSAMYLCASSLDRGRRETQYFGPGTRLLVL.

The chain recombines TRBV6-1 with TRBJ2-2; TRBD2 matches 14 bases. Trimming removed 10 bases from V and 6 bases from J; junction bases left unmatched: 7. Germline CDR1 is MNHNS and CDR2 is SASEGT. The CDR3 is made up of 15 amino acids. In DNA, the CDR3 is TGTGCCACCTGCCGACTAGCGGGAGGGCCCGGGGAGCTGTTTTTT. Translated, it gives CATCRLAGGPGELFF.

The V and J genes are TRBV12-3 or TRBV12-4 and TRBJ2-5; 10 bases agree with TRBD2. V gave up 6 bases and J gave up 5 bases; unmatched junction bases: 6. The CDR3 spans 14 residues. CDR3 residues: CASSRRAGGETQYF. The CDR3 bases are TGTGCCAGCAGCCGGAGAGCGGGAGGGGAGACCCAGTACTTC.

The V and J genes are TRBV6-1 and TRBJ2-7, with a tentative D call TRBD1 (6 bases). CDR1 and CDR2 (germline): MNHNS, SASEGT. The CDR3 runs 11 residues. V lost 8 bases to trimming and J lost 4 bases, with 9 bases between them. CDR3 region: CASYQGYEQYF. The CDR3 DNA reads as TGTGCCAGCTACCAGGGGTACGAGCAGTACTTC.